This T cell receptor beta chain originates from a study of long-term antiretroviral therapy in people with HIV. As for the study in general: A decade or so separates the oldest specimens from the later 2015 immediate-ART recommendation.

Survey level was the resolution at which the v3.0 immunoSEQ assay ran. Per-sample sequencing targets were about 35,000-50,000 T-cell genomes. The assay was immunoSEQ multiplex PCR, and TCRdb's table has in-frame clones only and misses some. The data show 34,000 or so clones, about 88% seen once. Sequences were derived from unsorted PBMCs, sampled just over 2.7 years before starting antiretroviral therapy. The TCR originated in a woman aged 25 to 45 with HIV.

Here the CDR3 reads CASSLIGEQYF. Here the CDR3 DNA reads TGTGCCAGCAGTTTAATCGGCGAGCAGTACTTC. The gene calls are TRBV28 and TRBJ2-7; D ambiguous. This CDR3 contains 11 residues. V was clipped by 2 bases and J by 6 bases, with 5 bases between them. CDR1 is MDHEN and CDR2 is SYDVKM in the germline V gene.